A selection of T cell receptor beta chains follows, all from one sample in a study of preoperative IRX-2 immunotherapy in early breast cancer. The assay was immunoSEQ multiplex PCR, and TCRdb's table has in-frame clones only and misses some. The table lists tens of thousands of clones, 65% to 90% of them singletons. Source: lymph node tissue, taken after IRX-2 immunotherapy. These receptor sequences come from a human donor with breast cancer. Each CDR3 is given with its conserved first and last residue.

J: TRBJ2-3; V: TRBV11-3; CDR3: CASSSRANGPDTQYF
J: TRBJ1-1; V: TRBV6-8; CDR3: CASTTAGLAEAFF
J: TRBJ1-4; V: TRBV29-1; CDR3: CSVSGGTNEKLFF
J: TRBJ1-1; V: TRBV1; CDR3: CASSQELYTGDTEAFF
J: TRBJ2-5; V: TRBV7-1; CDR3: CASSLPAATGDQETQYF
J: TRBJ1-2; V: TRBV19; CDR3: CASSIARTGYGYTF
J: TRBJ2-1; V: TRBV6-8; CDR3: CASSSSGYYNEQFF
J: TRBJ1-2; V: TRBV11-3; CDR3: CASSPRGDRGRIDHYGYTF
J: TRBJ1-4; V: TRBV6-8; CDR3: CASSYSSPGQGEKLFF
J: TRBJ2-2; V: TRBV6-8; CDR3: CASSYLDPTTGELFF
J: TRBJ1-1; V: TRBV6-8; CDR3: CASSRDMNTEAFF
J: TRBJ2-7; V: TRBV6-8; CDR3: CAISGGGQSSEQYF
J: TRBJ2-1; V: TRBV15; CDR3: CATRDPGSSYNEQFF
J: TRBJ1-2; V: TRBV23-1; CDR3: CASSLTLQGYANYGYTF
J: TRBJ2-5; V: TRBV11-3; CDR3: CASSPFGDQETQYF
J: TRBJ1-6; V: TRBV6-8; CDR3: CASPPRGSPLHF
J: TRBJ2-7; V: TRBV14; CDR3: CASSQPGQGTYEQYF
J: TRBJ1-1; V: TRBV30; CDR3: CAWMRGPGTEAFF
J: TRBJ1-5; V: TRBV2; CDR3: CASSDRLRNQPQHF
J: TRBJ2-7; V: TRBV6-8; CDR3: CASSRGRVGDVEQYF
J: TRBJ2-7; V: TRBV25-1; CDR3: CASSELGDSSYEQYF
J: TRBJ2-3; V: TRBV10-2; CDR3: CASSIMGQGLPNTQYF